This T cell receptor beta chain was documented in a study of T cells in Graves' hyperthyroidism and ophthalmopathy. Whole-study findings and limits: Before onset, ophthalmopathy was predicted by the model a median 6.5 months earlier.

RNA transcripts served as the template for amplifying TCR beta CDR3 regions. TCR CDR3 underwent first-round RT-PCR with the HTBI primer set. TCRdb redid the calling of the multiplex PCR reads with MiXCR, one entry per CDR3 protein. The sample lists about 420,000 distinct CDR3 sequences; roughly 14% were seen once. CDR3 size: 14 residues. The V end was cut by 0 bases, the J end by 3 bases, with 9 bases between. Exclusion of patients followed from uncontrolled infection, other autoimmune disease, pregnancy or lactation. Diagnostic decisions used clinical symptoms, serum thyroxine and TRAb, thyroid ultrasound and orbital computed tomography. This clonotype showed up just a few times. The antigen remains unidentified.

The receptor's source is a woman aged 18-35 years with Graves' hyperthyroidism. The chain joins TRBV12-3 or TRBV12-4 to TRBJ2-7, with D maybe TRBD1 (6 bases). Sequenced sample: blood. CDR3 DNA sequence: TGTGCCAGCAGTTTAGCGGGACACAGCTACGAGCAGTACTTC. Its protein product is CASSLAGHSYEQYF.